This T cell receptor (beta chain) was identified during a study of blood T cell repertoires in COVID-19. Across the study: The United States, Italy and Spain were the sources of the acute and convalescent COVID-19 samples. PBMCs, B-cell-depleted T cells, or T cells were the source of the cDNA or gDNA that made up the material.

Between the trimmed V and J ends, which lost 0 bases and 14 bases, there was a span of 12 bases. CDR1 and CDR2 (germline): SGHKS, YYEKEE (reference sequence). CDR3 size: 13 residues. How the authors handled the data: Scientists estimated how many nucleated cells there were by amplifying reference gene primers. Some clones are missing from TCRdb's copy, which holds only in-frame ones; the method was immunoSEQ multiplex PCR. The D gene and trimming were derived from the DNA, and the V and J assignments and clone size from that table. The repertoire includes more than 90,000 clones, roughly 72% of them detected once, and approximately 25% sits in the top ten.

Sequenced input: peripheral blood. The receptor's source is a woman between 55 and 75 years old in a cohort sampled during active or convalescent COVID-19. The chain combines TRBV5-5 with TRBJ1-6; D is undetermined. CDR3 residues: CASSLGGIAALHF. CDR3 DNA sequence: TGTGCCAGCAGCTTGGGAGGGATCGCAGCCCTCCACTTT.